A single sample is the source of the 12 T cell receptor beta chains below, sequenced in a study of T-cell memory formation after mild COVID-19. Each CDR3 protein is one row after TCRdb ran MiXCR on the 5' RACE reads. The sample shows fewer than 600,000 distinct CDR3 sequences, approximately 21% of them seen only once. Specimen: PBMCs or a T cell subset sorted from them (not recorded which). These receptors originate from an adult woman who had mild COVID-19 (a few samples of this study predate the infection). Cell type and time point are not known.

This clonotype was observed a handful of times. J is TRBJ1-3 and V is TRBV4-3; tentative D call: TRBD1 (5 bases). There are 14 residues in the CDR3. V shed 3 bases and J shed 7 bases, with 13 bases lying between them. Germline loops: CDR1 LGHNA, CDR2 YSLEER. Here the CDR3 DNA reads TGCGCCAGCAGCCAGGGGGTCGGGAGGAACACCATATATTTT. As protein: CASSQGVGRNTIYF.

This clonotype was seen repeatedly, ten times or more. The J gene is TRBJ2-3, the V gene TRBV6-2 or TRBV6-3; a weak D match, TRBD1 (5 bases). Germline V lookup: CDR1 MNHEY, CDR2 SVGEGT. V lost 1 base, J lost 2 bases, and 13 bases lay in between. The CDR3 loop spans 16 amino acids. This chain's CDR3 is CASSYLTDSFTDTQYF. The CDR3 nucleotides read TGTGCCAGCAGTTACTTGACCGACAGTTTCACAGATACGCAGTATTTT.

The sample holds a few counts of this clonotype. V usage is TRBV20-1 and J usage is TRBJ1-2; D is unclear. Trimming cost V 3 bases and J 4 bases, with 6 bases left between them. The CDR3 covers 11 residues. Germline assignment: CDR1 DFQATT and CDR2 SNEGSKA (reference sequence). The CDR3 DNA sequence: TGCAGTGCTAGCAATCCCTATGGCTACACCTTC. This translates into CSASNPYGYTF.

This clonotype was seen a handful of times. The chain has TRBV5-6 and TRBJ2-1, with TRBD2 as a possible D gene (5 bases). Germline V gene data show CDR1 as SGHDT and CDR2 as YYEEEE. This CDR3 contains 16 residues. V lost 1 base, J lost 7 bases, and 18 bases lay in between. The CDR3 loop is CASSLPAEGGGNEQFF. The CDR3 bases are TGTGCCAGCAGCTTGCCCGCAGAGGGCGGCGGGAATGAGCAGTTCTTC. Full variable domain (missing parts from reference TRBV5-6 and TRBJ2-1): DAGVTQSPTHLIKTRGQQVTLRCSPKSGHDTVSWYQQALGQGPQFIFQYYEEEERQRGNFPDRFSGHQFPNYSSELNVNALLLGDSALYLCASSLPAEGGGNEQFFGPGTRLTVL.

The gene calls are TRBV7-9 and TRBJ2-2; 12 bases match TRBD2. Germline CDR1 and CDR2: SEHNR and FQNEAQ (reference sequence). Trimming at V came to 5 bases and at J to 6 bases, leaving 10 bases not matched to a gene. This CDR3 comprises 17 residues. In DNA form, the CDR3 reads TGTGCCAGCAGCCTCTCCCGGACTAGCGGGGAGCCCGGGGAGCTGTTTTTT. Translating it yields CASSLSRTSGEPGELFF.

The chain employs TRBV20-1 and TRBJ1-1; D perhaps matches TRBD1 (5 bases). Germline loops: CDR1 DFQATT, CDR2 SNEGSKA (reference sequence). The CDR3 has 13 residues. Trimming stripped 2 bases from V and 0 bases from J, with 7 bases between. The CDR3: CSARKGLNTEAFF. The CDR3 DNA sequence: TGCAGTGCTAGAAAGGGGTTGAACACTGAAGCTTTCTTT.

The chain has TRBV6-5 and TRBJ1-5, with 9 bases fitting TRBD1. J gave up 3 bases and V 0 bases, and 3 bases lay outside the gene matches. The germline V gene has CDR1 MNHEY and CDR2 SVGAGI. The CDR3 length is 16 residues. CDR3 DNA: TGTGCCAGCAGTTACTCAGGGACAGGGTCCAATCAGCCCCAGCATTTT. Its translation: CASSYSGTGSNQPQHF.

CDR3 region: CASKGGSAKNIQYF. The CDR3 DNA follows: TGTGCCAGCAAGGGAGGTTCAGCCAAAAACATTCAGTACTTC. V and J are TRBV30 and TRBJ2-4; a possible D gene is TRBD2 (6 bases). V lost 8 bases and J 0 bases, leaving 14 bases between the germline ends. Germline CDR1 GTSNPN, CDR2 SVGIG (reference sequence). The CDR3 has 14 amino acids.

The chain couples TRBV7-8 to TRBJ1-1; no clear D. The germline V gene has CDR1 SGHVS and CDR2 FQNEAQ. The V and J ends lost 0 bases and 5 bases respectively, with 13 bases between them. The CDR3 extends over 15 amino acids. The CDR3 coding sequence is TGTGCCAGCAGCTTAGCGCGTGTCCCGACAACTGAAGCTTTCTTT. Amino acid sequence: CASSLARVPTTEAFF.

This clonotype has a handful of counts. The gene calls are TRBV2 and TRBJ2-3, with 7 nucleotides matching TRBD2. Looked up from germline, CDR1 is SNHLY and CDR2 is FYNNEI. CDR3 length: 15 amino acids. Unmatched junction bases numbered 12, after V lost 4 bases and J lost 8 bases. As DNA, the CDR3 is TGTGCCAGCAGTGCCCCTGGGGGGGGTACGGGTACGCAGTATTTT. Protein: CASSAPGGGTGTQYF.

This clonotype was seen more than once but under ten times. The chain employs TRBV6-2 or TRBV6-3 and TRBJ1-2; D ambiguous. Trimming pared 4 bases from V and 4 bases from J, leaving 10 bases between. This CDR3 has 13 amino acids. Germline-derived CDR1 and CDR2 are MNHEY and SVGEGT. The CDR3 nucleotides are TGTGCCAGCAGTTTAGCACGGTCCTATGGCTACACCTTC. Encoded protein: CASSLARSYGYTF.

This clonotype turned up a few times. The chain couples TRBV24-1 to TRBJ2-3; unclear D gene. V lost 5 bases to trimming and J lost 4 bases, with 9 bases between them. Germline V gene data show CDR1 as KGHDR and CDR2 as SFDVKD. This CDR3 is 13 amino acids long. The CDR3, as DNA: TGTGCCACCAGTGGGTATAGACCAGATACGCAGTATTTT. Encoded protein: CATSGYRPDTQYF.